The 6 T cell receptor beta chains in this list originate from one sample, sequenced in a study of T cells in Graves' hyperthyroidism and ophthalmopathy. Researchers amplified the TCR beta CDR3 regions from RNA transcripts. HTBI primers drove first-round RT-PCR of the TCR CDR3. TCRdb fed the multiplex PCR reads into MiXCR, producing one record per CDR3 protein. Of 350,000 to 500,000 distinct CDR3 sequences listed, roughly 13% were seen once; the top ten hold 5% to 6.5%. The sequencing input was blood. The receptors stem from a woman in her late teens or twenties with Graves' hyperthyroidism.

This clonotype was detected a few times. This sequence joins TRBV4-1 and TRBJ2-1; 10 bases fit TRBD2. Trimming cost V 0 bases and J 5 bases; bases outside gene matches: 4. This CDR3 spans 16 amino acids. Per germline, CDR1 MGHRA and CDR2 YSYEKL. The CDR3 sequence: CASSQDRLAGNNEQFF. CDR3 coding DNA: TGCGCCAGCAGCCAAGATCGACTAGCGGGTAACAATGAGCAGTTCTTC.

This clonotype has a count of ten or more. The CDR3 region has the DNA TGTGCCAGCGGCCACAGGGGTTCACCCCTCCACTTT. Translation: CASGHRGSPLHF. J is TRBJ1-6 and V is TRBV12-3 or TRBV12-4, with 7 bases fitting TRBD1. V gave up 8 bases and J gave up 9 bases; unmatched junction bases: 4. The CDR3 sequence is 12 residues long.

This clonotype was seen many times. The rearrangement uses TRBV6-1 and TRBJ2-1; 7 nucleotides align to TRBD1. The V gene end was trimmed by 5 bases and the J gene end by 6 bases; junction bases not matched to a gene: 10. Germline V lookup: CDR1 MNHNS, CDR2 SASEGT. This CDR3 has 15 amino acids. The CDR3 is CASSYTQGVGNEQFF. The DNA of the CDR3 is TGTGCCAGCAGTTACACCCAGGGGGTGGGCAATGAGCAGTTCTTC.

This clonotype has ten or more counts. J is TRBJ2-7 and V is TRBV20-1; 10 bases are shared with TRBD2. CDR3 length: 14 residues. The ends lost 3 bases at V and 2 bases at J; junction bases unmatched: 4. CDR1 is DFQATT and CDR2 is SNEGSKA in the germline V gene (reference sequence). CDR3 DNA: TGCAGTGCTAGGGCTAGCGGGAGCCCCTACGAGCAGTACTTC. Translating gives CSARASGSPYEQYF.

The chain recombines TRBV7-2 with TRBJ2-3; D tentatively reads TRBD1 or TRBD2 (7 bases each). Germline lookup yields CDR1 SGHTA and CDR2 FQGNSA. V was clipped by 5 bases and J by 11 bases, with 11 bases between them. This CDR3 is 11 amino acids long. For the CDR3, the DNA is TGTGCCAGCAGCCCAGGGGGGGGGCAGTATTTT. Its translation is CASSPGGGQYF.

The V gene is TRBV19, the J gene TRBJ2-1, with D possibly matching TRBD1 (5 bases). Trimming left V 0 bases short and J 7 bases short, with 10 bases between. The CDR3 has 14 residues. Looked up from germline, CDR1 is LNHDA and CDR2 is SQIVND (reference sequence). The CDR3 sequence: CASSIEGVQNEQFF. Written as DNA, the CDR3 is TGTGCCAGTAGTATAGAAGGGGTCCAGAATGAGCAGTTCTTC.